Each of the 16 T cell receptor beta chains below was sequenced from the same sample in a study of blood T cell repertoires in COVID-19. Data came from immunoSEQ multiplex PCR; TCRdb stores just in-frame clones and leaves some out. The data hold 75,000 to 90,000 clones, with less than 95% observed a single time. The sequenced sample was peripheral blood. The receptors here all came from a woman in her forties or fifties in a cohort sampled during active COVID-19.

This rearrangement joins TRBV12-3 or TRBV12-4 to TRBJ2-1; D is ambiguous. V was pared by 2 bases and J by 7 bases, with 6 bases between. The CDR3 runs to 12 residues. The CDR3 sequence is CASSLRVNEQFF. The CDR3 DNA sequence: TGTGCCAGCAGTTTACGGGTGAATGAGCAGTTCTTC.

The chain carries TRBV18 and TRBJ2-4; 8 bases align to TRBD2. CDR1 is KGHSH, CDR2 LQKENI, per germline. V gave up 5 bases and J gave up 8 bases; unmatched junction bases: 14. The CDR3 is made up of 16 amino acids. CDR3 sequence: CASSTSLPGGGDIQYF. The CDR3 DNA reads as TGTGCCAGCTCAACCTCTCTACCGGGAGGGGGGGACATTCAGTACTTC.

CDR3 bases: TGTGCCAGCAGCCAATTGGCAGGGGGAAATCAGCCCCAGCATTTT. Its protein is CASSQLAGGNQPQHF. V gene TRBV16 combines with J gene TRBJ1-5; 7 positions match TRBD1. With V trimmed by 1 base and J by 4 bases, 4 bases remained unmatched. The CDR3 covers 15 residues. Germline V gives CDR1 KGHSY, CDR2 FQNENV.

V is TRBV19 and J is TRBJ2-2; 7 bases agree with TRBD1. The V and J ends lost 5 bases and 3 bases, in that order; junction bases with no gene match: 6. Germline CDR1 and CDR2: LNHDA and SQIVND (reference sequence). The CDR3 spans 15 residues. CDR3 region: CASSGRDSDTGELFF. The DNA for the CDR3 is TGTGCCAGTAGTGGCCGGGACAGCGACACCGGGGAGCTGTTTTTT.

The V and J genes are TRBV11-2 and TRBJ2-2; the D gene is possibly TRBD2 (6 bases). The CDR3 runs to 14 residues. V was shortened by 0 bases and J by 6 bases, with 8 bases between the two germline ends. CDR1 and CDR2 (germline): SGHAT, FQNNGV. CDR3 DNA sequence: TGTGCCAGCAGCTTAGATCCGGGGGCCGGGGAGCTGTTTTTT. This codes for CASSLDPGAGELFF.

The chain recombines TRBV18 with TRBJ2-7, with D unclear. The CDR3 is 13 residues long. Trimming took off 3 bases at V and 4 bases at J, with 10 bases between the two ends. Germline V gives CDR1 KGHSH, CDR2 LQKENI. The CDR3 loop reads CASSPDQAYEQYF. The CDR3 coding sequence is TGTGCCAGCTCACCCGATCAGGCTTACGAGCAGTACTTC.

The chain joins TRBV29-1 to TRBJ1-1; D is ambiguous. V shed 5 bases and J shed 6 bases, with 10 bases lying between them. Germline lookup yields CDR1 SQVTM and CDR2 ANQGSEA. The CDR3 runs 11 residues. The CDR3: CSVPFESEAFF. Written as DNA, the CDR3 is TGCAGCGTTCCATTTGAGTCTGAAGCTTTCTTT.

The J gene is TRBJ1-1, the V gene TRBV30, with D tentatively TRBD1 (5 bases). Germline V gene lookup returns CDR1 GTSNPN and CDR2 SVGIG (reference sequence). Deletions cut 8 bases from V and 1 base from J, with 14 bases between. The CDR3 extends over 13 amino acids. For the CDR3, the DNA is TGTGCCCACCGCAGGGCGGCGAACACTGAAGCTTTCTTT. Translated, it gives CAHRRAANTEAFF.

The genes are TRBV5-1 and TRBJ2-1; 8 bases agree with TRBD1. V gave up 3 bases and J gave up 7 bases; unmatched junction bases: 12. The CDR3 totals 16 residues. Germline V CDR1 and CDR2: SGHRS, YFSETQ. CDR3 amino acids: CASSSRTGTVKNEQFF. In DNA form, the CDR3 reads TGCGCCAGCAGCTCGAGGACAGGGACGGTAAAAAATGAGCAGTTCTTC.

V is TRBV5-1 and J is TRBJ1-2; 7 nucleotides line up with TRBD1. The J segment lost 5 bases and the V segment lost 4 bases, leaving 11 bases of the junction unmatched. CDR3 length equals 15 residues. Germline V lookup: CDR1 SGHRS, CDR2 YFSETQ. CDR3 protein: CASSPSTGMEYGYTF. In DNA, the CDR3 is TGCGCCAGCAGCCCCTCGACAGGGATGGAGTATGGCTACACCTTC.

The rearrangement uses TRBV2 and TRBJ2-1, with a possible D match to TRBD2 (6 bases). This CDR3 comprises 15 residues. V lost 7 bases to trimming and J lost 7 bases, with 20 bases between them. Germline values: CDR1 SNHLY, CDR2 FYNNEI. The CDR3 DNA reads TGTGCCAGCACGAAGTCGCGGTCCGCGGGGAATGAGCAGTTCTTC. This translates into CASTKSRSAGNEQFF.

The chain recombines TRBV19 with TRBJ2-3; 8 positions agree with TRBD2. V shed 4 bases, J shed 0 bases, and the junction held 12 bases outside the gene matches. Germline CDR1 and CDR2: LNHDA and SQIVND (reference sequence). CDR3 length equals 18 residues. The DNA for the CDR3 is TGTGCCAGTAGTAAGGGGGGCGGGAGGCGGCCTAGCACAGATACGCAGTATTTT. Translating it yields CASSKGGGRRPSTDTQYF.

As regards this clone: One end of the junction does not line up with germline, which may come from a read error. The chain employs TRBV12-3 or TRBV12-4 and TRBJ2-7, with D perhaps matching TRBD1 (5 bases). The CDR3 length is 9 residues. The CDR3 spells CASTRGSGF. CDR3 bases: TGTGCCAGCACTAGGGGATCCGGCTTC.

The rearrangement joins TRBV29-1 to TRBJ2-7, with 11 nucleotides matching TRBD2. With V trimmed by 6 bases and J by 3 bases, 4 bases remained unmatched. Germline V gene data show CDR1 as SQVTM and CDR2 as ANQGSEA. CDR3 length equals 13 residues. In DNA, the CDR3 is TGCAGCGTCGGGACTAGCGGAATCTACGAGCAGTACTTC. Its translation: CSVGTSGIYEQYF.

The V gene is TRBV27, the J gene TRBJ2-2; D is unresolved. Trimming removed 2 bases at V and 6 bases at J, with 10 bases between. The CDR3 sequence is 14 residues long. CDR1 and CDR2 (germline): MNHEY, SMNVEV (reference sequence). For the CDR3, the DNA is TGTGCCAGCAGTTTAGCTAGGAATCCCGGGGAGCTGTTTTTT. Protein sequence: CASSLARNPGELFF.

This sequence joins TRBV19 and TRBJ2-7, with 7 bases fitting TRBD1. CDR3 size: 14 residues. The V gene's germline CDR1 is LNHDA and CDR2 SQIVND (reference sequence). J lost 3 bases, V lost 5 bases, and 7 bases had no gene match. The CDR3 nucleotides are TGTGCCAGTAGTCTACAGGGGCTCAACTACGAGCAGTACTTC. Protein sequence: CASSLQGLNYEQYF.